The source of this TCR beta chain is a study of T cell clonality in common variable immunodeficiency. This CDR3 has 15 amino acids. J was trimmed by 4 bases and V by 3 bases; bases with no gene match: 11. The germline CDR1 and CDR2 sequences are DFQATT and SNEGSKA (reference sequence). CVID and control samples used equivalent genomic DNA input. Produced via immunoSEQ multiplex PCR; TCRdb's table is partial and in-frame only. The repertoire has approximately 42,000 clones, none seen only once; the ten largest take 1.3% to 1.5%. This clone was counted ten times or more. Antigen: not known. The CDR3 extends 3 residues past the end of the read, so its final part is completed from the germline J gene. Study outcomes and limitations: CVID subjects shared fewer TCRbeta clones than healthy controls did. Patient heterogeneity in the CVID cohort limited correlations between repertoire features and clinical complications.

This rearrangement joins TRBV20-1 to TRBJ2-7; 8 positions match TRBD1. The source is a person aged 18 to 70 in good health. Sample: peripheral blood mononuclear cells. The CDR3 protein is CSASFRGPPSYEQYF. The CDR3 bases that were read are TGCAGTGCTAGTTTCAGGGGGCCCCCGTCTTACGAG.